Listed below are T cell receptor beta chains from one sample, sequenced in a study of cytomegalovirus exposure and HLA in healthy donors. Clones were read by immunoSEQ multiplex PCR, and TCRdb kept only the in-frame ones, dropping some. The data hold approximately 220,000 clones, with roughly 88% observed a single time. Sample: PBMCs. Every receptor here comes from a woman in her thirties in good health and CMV-seropositive. Each CDR3 is given with its conserved first and last residue. Each record gives: D gene, clone size, J gene, V gene, CDR3 DNA, CDR3 protein. D genes are given only for firm matches. Clone sizes are given selectively: once, few, many, or a class where the clone is expanded.

TRBD1 - TRBJ1-5 TRBV6-5 TGTGCCAGCAGTTACTCGGGACAGCCCAATCAGCCCCAGCATTTT CASSYSGQPNQPQHF
- - TRBJ1-2 TRBV5-1 TGCGCCAGCAGCTTGGTTGGCAGGGATAACTATGGTTACACCTTC CASSLVGRDNYGYTF
- - TRBJ1-5 TRBV15 TGTGCCACCAGCAGAGTACAGGGAACGAATCAGCCCCAGCATTTT CATSRVQGTNQPQHF
- few TRBJ1-1 TRBV29-1 TGCAGCGTCGCACATGATGTGAACACTGAAGCTTTCTTT CSVAHDVNTEAFF
- - TRBJ1-2 TRBV19 TGTGCCAGTCGGCAGGGGATAAATGGCTACACCTTC CASRQGINGYTF
- - TRBJ1-2 TRBV7-3 TGTGCCAGCAGCTCGGGGTTGTCTAACTATGGCTACACCTTC CASSSGLSNYGYTF
TRBD2 - TRBJ2-7 TRBV6-5 TGTGCCAGCAGTTACTCCCTGGCGGGAGGAACCTACGAGCAGTACTTC CASSYSLAGGTYEQYF
- - TRBJ2-6 TRBV19 TGTGCCAGTAGTATAGCGTACAGGTCCGGGGCCAACGTCCTGACTTTC CASSIAYRSGANVLTF
- - TRBJ2-7 TRBV4-1 TGCGCCAGCAGCCAGAGAATAGCCTACGAGCAGTACTTC CASSQRIAYEQYF
- - TRBJ1-1 TRBV30 TGTGCCTGGAGTGTAGGTGGGTACACTGAAGCTTTCTTT CAWSVGGYTEAFF
- once TRBJ2-3 TRBV29-1 TGCAGCGTTGAACGGCAGGGTTGGGACACAGATACGCAGTATTTT CSVERQGWDTDTQYF
- once TRBJ1-4 TRBV11-2 TGTGCCAGCAGCTCGACAGGCATACGCGAAAAACTGTTTTTT CASSSTGIREKLFF
- few TRBJ1-2 TRBV19 TGTGCCAGTACCAGCGACAGTATAGCTAACTATGGCTACACCTTC CASTSDSIANYGYTF
- once TRBJ2-1 TRBV10-3 TGTGCCATCAGTGACAAAGGCGGGACAGACGACAATGAGCAGTTCTTC CAISDKGGTDDNEQFF
- - TRBJ2-5 TRBV15 TGTGCCACCAGCAGATCCTTCGGGAGACAAGAGACCCAGTACTTC CATSRSFGRQETQYF
- few TRBJ2-5 TRBV19 TGTGCCAGTCGCCCCGCCGGGGGCCAAGAGACCCAGTACTTC CASRPAGGQETQYF
TRBD2 - TRBJ2-1 TRBV2 TGTGCCAGCAGGGTACTAGCGGGAGTGAGTGAGCAGTTCTTC CASRVLAGVSEQFF
- - TRBJ2-7 TRBV14 TGTGCCAGTATGGGCGGGGTCCCCGGCGAGCAGTACTTC CASMGGVPGEQYF
- - TRBJ2-5 TRBV27 TGTGCCAGCAGTACTCGAAGGCGAGAGACCCAGTACTTC CASSTRRRETQYF
- - TRBJ1-5 TRBV27 TGTGCCAGCAGTTTATCGGAGGAGTACGGGCCCCAGCATTTT CASSLSEEYGPQHF
- - TRBJ1-1 TRBV9 TGTGCCAGCAGCGTAAACACAGTAGGAGGTACTGAAGCTTTCTTT CASSVNTVGGTEAFF
TRBD1 - TRBJ2-1 TRBV15 TGTGCCACCAGCACAGACAGGGGCTCCTACAATGAGCAGTTCTTC CATSTDRGSYNEQFF
- - TRBJ2-6 TRBV18 TGTGCCAGCTCACGACGACAGAGAGGCTCTGGGGCCAACGTCCTGACTTTC CASSRRQRGSGANVLTF
TRBD1 - TRBJ1-2 TRBV2 TGTGCCAGCAGTGAAGACAGGGGGCCGGTGGCGTCTGGCTACACCTTC CASSEDRGPVASGYTF
- few TRBJ2-6 TRBV18 TGTGCCAGCTCACCACCGAGCTCTGGGGCCAACGTCCTGACTTTC CASSPPSSGANVLTF
- few TRBJ1-3 TRBV15 TGTGCCACCAGCGATAGAAGCTCTGGAAACACCATATATTTT CATSDRSSGNTIYF
- few TRBJ2-7 TRBV10-3 TGTGCCATCAGTGAGTCCAGGCTTCTGGGGACCTTTTACGAGCAGTACTTC CAISESRLLGTFYEQYF
- - TRBJ1-1 TRBV13 TGTGCCAGCAGCGCGAGTGGGCGGATACTTGAAGCTTTCTTT CASSASGRILEAFF
- - TRBJ1-4 TRBV6-5 TGTGCCAGCAGTTACGGGGGGCGCGCGCTTGAAAAACTGTTTTTT CASSYGGRALEKLFF
- - TRBJ1-2 TRBV27 TGTGCCAGCAGTCCGGACGTTCGGAGGTCTGGCTACACCTTC CASSPDVRRSGYTF
- - TRBJ2-4 TRBV9 TGTGCCAGCAGCGTAGGGGGAGTGGCCAAAAACATTCAGTACTTC CASSVGGVAKNIQYF
- - TRBJ2-7 TRBV15 TGTGCCACCAGCAGAGAGGCAGACGACTCCTACGAGCAGTACTTC CATSREADDSYEQYF
- - TRBJ1-2 TRBV28 TGTGCCAGCAGTATAGACTCTAACGGAGGCTACACCTTC CASSIDSNGGYTF
- - TRBJ1-2 TRBV9 TGTGCCAGCAGCGCCAGGGAAAACTATGGCTACACCTTC CASSARENYGYTF
- - TRBJ2-2 TRBV7-6 TGTGCCAGCAGCTCGGACGGTGCGAACACCGGGGAGCTGTTTTTT CASSSDGANTGELFF
- - TRBJ2-7 TRBV30 TGTGCCTGGGGGGACCGCTCCTACGAGCAGTACTTC CAWGDRSYEQYF
TRBD1 - TRBJ2-7 TRBV11-2 TGTGCCAGCACCCAGGACAGGGTCTCCTACGAGCAGTACTTC CASTQDRVSYEQYF
- - TRBJ1-1 TRBV9 TGTGCCAGCAGCCCCTCTGGTCAGCAGAACACTGAAGCTTTCTTT CASSPSGQQNTEAFF
TRBD1 - TRBJ1-2 TRBV9 TGTGCCAGCAGCCTAGACAGGGGGCGCGCCTATGGCTACACCTTC CASSLDRGRAYGYTF
TRBD1 - TRBJ1-1 TRBV7-3 TGTGCCAGCAGCTTAAATCCGACAGGGGTGGATGAAGCTTTCTTT CASSLNPTGVDEAFF
- - TRBJ1-1 TRBV6-5 TGTGCCAGCAGTTACGGGGGAGTTAACACTGAAGCTTTCTTT CASSYGGVNTEAFF
TRBD2 once TRBJ2-5 TRBV30 TGTGCCTGGACCGGAGGAGGTAGCGGGGAGACCCAGTACTTC CAWTGGGSGETQYF
TRBD2 - TRBJ2-1 TRBV7-9 TGTGCCAGCAGGACTAGCGGGAGTAGCTACAATGAGCAGTTCTTC CASRTSGSSYNEQFF
- few TRBJ1-1 TRBV5-1 TGCGCCAGCAGCTTGGCTGGGAACACTGAAGCTTTCTTT CASSLAGNTEAFF
- few TRBJ1-4 TRBV18 TGTGCCAGCTCGGACAACAGCGTCAGCCGGGCGAAACTGTTTTTT CASSDNSVSRAKLFF
- few TRBJ1-2 TRBV25-1 TGTGCCAGCAGTGAGACGGAGAACTATGGCTACACCTTC CASSETENYGYTF
- - TRBJ2-7 TRBV28 TGTGCCAGCAGTAATGGGGGGATAAGCCGGACCGAGCAGTACTTC CASSNGGISRTEQYF
- few TRBJ1-1 TRBV20-1 TGCAGTGCTACCAGGGGCGCTGAAGCTTTCTTT CSATRGAEAFF
- - TRBJ2-1 TRBV5-1 TGCGCCAGCAGCTTCAGGGGGGTCAGGGAGGGTTCCTACAATGAGCAGTTCTTC CASSFRGVREGSYNEQFF
- - TRBJ1-5 TRBV5-1 TGCGCCAGCAGCTTGGGCGAGGGGGATTTGCAGCCCCAGCATTTT CASSLGEGDLQPQHF
TRBD2 - TRBJ2-5 TRBV30 TGTGCCTGGAAGGTAGGCGGGGGAGAGACCCAGTACTTC CAWKVGGGETQYF